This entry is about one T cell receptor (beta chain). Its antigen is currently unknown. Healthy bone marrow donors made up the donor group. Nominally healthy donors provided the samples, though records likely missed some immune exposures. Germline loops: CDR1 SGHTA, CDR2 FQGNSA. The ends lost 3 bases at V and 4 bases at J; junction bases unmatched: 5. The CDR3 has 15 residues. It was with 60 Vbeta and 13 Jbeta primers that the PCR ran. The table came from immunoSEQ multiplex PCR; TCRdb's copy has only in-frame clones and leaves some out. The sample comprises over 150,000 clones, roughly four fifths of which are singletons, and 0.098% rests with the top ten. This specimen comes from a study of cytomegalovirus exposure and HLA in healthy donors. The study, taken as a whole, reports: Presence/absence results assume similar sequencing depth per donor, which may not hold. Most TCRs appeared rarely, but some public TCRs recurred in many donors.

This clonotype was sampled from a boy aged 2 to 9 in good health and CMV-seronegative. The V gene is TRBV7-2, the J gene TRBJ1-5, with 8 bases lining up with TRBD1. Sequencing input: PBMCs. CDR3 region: CASSFKTGDNQPQHF. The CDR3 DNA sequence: TGTGCCAGCAGCTTTAAGACAGGGGATAATCAGCCCCAGCATTTT.